Only one count was recorded for the clone carrying this T cell receptor (beta chain). Its antigen is unknown. Blood collection times were about day -28 and days 30, 100, 180 posttransplant. These data are taken from a study of T cell clonotyping in hematopoietic cell transplantation. The protocol was immunoSEQ multiplex PCR, while the TCRdb copy is restricted to in-frame clones and leaves out a portion. The sample has around 10,000 clones; 80% to 95% are singletons. Study-level findings and limits: At the given depth, recipient repertoires were over 95% de novo clonotypes. Recipient TCR diversity dropped after transplant; expanded clonotypes rose from day 30 to 180. Cells were unsorted, so CD4 and CD8 contributions were not separated.

Sequenced here: PBMCs, sampled 100 days after allogeneic stem cell transplant. The TCR was taken from a male patient in his fifties who had an allogeneic stem cell transplant from a related donor, so T cells may come from the graft donor. Some clones in this sample may be carry-over from other donors' samples.

The CDR3 DNA follows: TGTGCCACCCGGACAGGGTACCATGAGCAGTTCTTC. This encodes CATRTGYHEQFF. This rearrangement joins TRBV19 to TRBJ2-1; 8 bases are shared with TRBD1. The CDR3 covers 12 residues. CDR1 and CDR2 from the germline V gene are LNHDA and SQIVND (reference sequence). Losses at the gene ends were 10 bases for V and 8 bases for J; bases not matched to a gene: 7.